The 5 T cell receptor beta chains given below trace back to one sample, sequenced in a study of blood T cell repertoires in COVID-19. Data came from immunoSEQ multiplex PCR; TCRdb stores just in-frame clones and leaves some out. The table lists approximately 100,000 clones, around 90% of them singletons. Sequenced: peripheral blood. The receptors were sampled from a man aged 50 to 60 in a cohort sampled during active COVID-19.

This chain joins TRBV5-1 and TRBJ2-6; 7 bases align to TRBD1. With 4 bases clipped from V and 0 bases from J, the junction kept 10 bases outside the gene matches. Germline V CDR1 and CDR2: SGHRS, YFSETQ. The CDR3 extends over 18 amino acids. The CDR3 coding sequence is TGCGCCAGCAGCCAAGCCGGGACAGCGAGCTCTGGGGCCAACGTCCTGACTTTC. Its translation: CASSQAGTASSGANVLTF. Combining the CDR3 with reference TRBV5-1 and TRBJ2-6 gives the whole variable domain KAGVTQTPRYLIKTRGQQVTLSCSPISGHRSVSWYQQTPGQGLQFLFEYFSETQRNKGNFPGRFSGRQFSNSRSEMNVSTLELGDSALYLCASSQAGTASSGANVLTFGAGSRLTVL.

This chain links TRBV24-1 with TRBJ2-7, with D unresolved. V was pared by 1 base and J by 1 base, with 7 bases between. The CDR3 sequence is 14 residues long. Germline loops: CDR1 KGHDR, CDR2 SFDVKD. Here the CDR3 reads CATSDLWQSYEQYF. The CDR3 DNA reads as TGTGCCACCAGTGATTTATGGCAATCCTACGAGCAGTACTTC.

V is TRBV18 and J is TRBJ1-1; D ambiguous. This CDR3 comprises 13 residues. The germline gives CDR1 KGHSH, CDR2 LQKENI. V was cut by 4 bases and J by 4 bases, with 10 bases left in between. The CDR3 spells CASSLHSGTEAFF. As DNA, the CDR3 is TGTGCCAGCTCACTCCACTCTGGCACTGAAGCTTTCTTT.

This clone occurred a few times. This sequence joins TRBV27 and TRBJ2-3; TRBD1 aligns across 10 bases. The CDR3 length is 17 residues. V gave up 2 bases and J gave up 5 bases; unmatched junction bases: 10. The germline gives CDR1 MNHEY, CDR2 SMNVEV (reference sequence). This CDR3 reads CASSLTTDRGRRDTQYF. The CDR3 DNA is TGTGCCAGCAGTTTAACGACCGACAGGGGGCGACGAGATACGCAGTATTTT.

The chain couples TRBV24-1 to TRBJ1-5, with D possibly matching TRBD1 (6 bases). Germline CDR1 KGHDR, CDR2 SFDVKD. V shed 5 bases and J shed 6 bases, with 16 bases lying between them. There are 15 residues in the CDR3. The CDR3 spells CATSAPGGATQPQHF. DNA for the CDR3: TGTGCCACCAGTGCCCCTGGGGGGGCAACTCAGCCCCAGCATTTT.